The present T cell receptor (beta chain) was sequenced within a study of Ad26.COV2.S vaccination and SARS-CoV-2 variants. Turning to the study itself: Once or twice, 56 days apart, Ad26.COV2.S was delivered intramuscularly.

In germline, CDR1 is SGDLS, CDR2 YYNGEE. V trimming: 0 bases; J trimming: 1 base; junction bases outside the gene matches: 6. The CDR3 loop spans 17 amino acids. Sample treatment: roughly 19 received Ad26.COV2.S at low or high dose, single or two shots; roughly 5 received placebo; per-sample allocation not given. Sampling was done on day 63 after the first vaccine or placebo injection. Sequencing was performed with immunoSEQ multiplex PCR; in TCRdb, only in-frame clones are kept and a portion is missing. The table shows roughly 500,000 clones, with around nine tenths occurring only once. With respect to this clone: Its antigen remains unknown.

Regarding the study as a whole: Vaccinated and placebo-treated recipients had similar non-spike TCR breadth.

The chain uses TRBV9 and TRBJ2-3, with 9 bases lining up with TRBD2. The source material was peripheral blood, sampled in a trial of Ad26.COV2.S vaccine versus placebo. The TCR originated in a person between 18 and 65 years old who received the Ad26.COV2.S COVID-19 vaccine or a placebo. CDR3 sequence (DNA): TGTGCCAGCAGCGTAGGCGGATTAGCGGGAGGCACAGATACGCAGTATTTT. It specifies CASSVGGLAGGTDTQYF.